This entry features one T cell receptor beta chain sequence. The source of the sample is a study of CD8 T cells in Susac syndrome. V lost 8 bases and J 0 bases, leaving 16 bases between the germline ends. The CDR3 length is 15 residues. Reverse transcription of roughly 0.5 to 1 ug RNA was carried out with random hexamers. TCRdb reanalysed the immunoSEQ multiplex PCR reads using MiXCR and keeps one entry per CDR3 protein. The top ten hold over 0.12% of the sample, which has some 68,000 distinct CDR3 sequences, 93% seen once. The source material was CD4+ T cells from PBMCs. The chain employs TRBV12-3 or TRBV12-4 and TRBJ1-1, with D uncertain. The sequence came from a human donor with Susac syndrome. Here the CDR3 reads CASLTDWPLNTEAFF. In nucleotides, the CDR3 is TGTGCCAGCCTTACAGATTGGCCCCTGAACACTGAAGCTTTCTTT.